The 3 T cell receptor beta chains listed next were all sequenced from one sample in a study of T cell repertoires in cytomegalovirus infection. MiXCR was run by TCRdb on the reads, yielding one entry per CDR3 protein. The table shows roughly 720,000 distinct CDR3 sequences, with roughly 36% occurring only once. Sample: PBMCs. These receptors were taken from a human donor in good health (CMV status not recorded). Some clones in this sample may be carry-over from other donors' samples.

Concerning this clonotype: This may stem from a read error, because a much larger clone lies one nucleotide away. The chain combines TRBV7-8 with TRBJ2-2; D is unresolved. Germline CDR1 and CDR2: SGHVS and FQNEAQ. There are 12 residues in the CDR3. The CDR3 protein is CSSSPYTGELFF. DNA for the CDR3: TGTTCCAGCAGCCCGTACACCGGGGAGCTGTTTTTT.

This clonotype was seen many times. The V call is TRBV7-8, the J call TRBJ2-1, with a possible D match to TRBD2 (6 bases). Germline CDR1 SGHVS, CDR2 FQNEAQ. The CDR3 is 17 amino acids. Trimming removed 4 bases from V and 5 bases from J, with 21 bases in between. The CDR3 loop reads CASSSFGQGRRDNEQFF. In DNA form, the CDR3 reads TGTGCCAGCAGCTCTTTTGGGCAGGGACGGAGGGACAATGAGCAGTTCTTC.

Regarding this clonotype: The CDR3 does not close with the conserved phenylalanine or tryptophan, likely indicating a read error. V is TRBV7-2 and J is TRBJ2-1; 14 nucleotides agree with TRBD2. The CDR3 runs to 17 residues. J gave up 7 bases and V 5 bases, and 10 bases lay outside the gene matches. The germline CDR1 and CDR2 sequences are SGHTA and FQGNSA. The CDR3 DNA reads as TGTGCCAGCAGCACCCCCCCCGGGACTAGCGGGAGTAATGAGCAGTTCTTA. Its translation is CASSTPPGTSGSNEQFL.